This T cell receptor beta chain was profiled in a study of blood T cell repertoires in COVID-19. On the study more broadly: Acute-phase and convalescent COVID-19 samples originated in the United States, Italy and Spain. Sample material is recorded as cDNA or gDNA derived from T cells, B-cell-depleted T cells, or PBMCs.

The length of the CDR3 is 13 residues. Trimming took 3 bases from V and 6 from J, leaving 9 bases between them. Looked up from germline, CDR1 is LGHDT and CDR2 is YNNKEL (reference sequence). The authors' processing: Nucleated cell counts were estimated from reference gene primer amplification. Clones were sequenced by immunoSEQ multiplex PCR, and TCRdb holds only the in-frame ones, with some missing. Clone size and the V and J calls come from that table; the DNA yielded D and trimming. The profile shows over 50,000 clones, about nine tenths of them singletons. The chain is built from TRBV3-1 (or the pseudogene TRBV3-2) and TRBJ2-1; tentative D call: TRBD1 (6 bases). The sample consisted of peripheral blood. This TCR came from a human donor with active COVID-19. The donor label of this sample is uncertain. The CDR3 protein is CASSHNRVNEQFF. The CDR3, as DNA: TGTGCCAGCAGCCATAACAGGGTCAATGAGCAGTTCTTC.